A single sample is the source of the 28 T cell receptor beta chains below, sequenced in a study of T cell responses to AZD1222 COVID-19 vaccine. The data were produced by immunoSEQ multiplex PCR, yet TCRdb's version contains in-frame clones alone and is incomplete. Here the sample spans some 140,000 clones, just over 90% being singletons. Source: peripheral blood, taken on day 0 of AZD1222 vaccination. The receptors come from an adult in good health.

Only one count was recorded for this clone. This sequence joins TRBV9 and TRBJ2-3; D unresolved. CDR3 length: 15 amino acids. The V and J ends lost 2 bases and 1 base respectively, with 11 bases between them. The germline CDR1 and CDR2 sequences are SGDLS and YYNGEE. CDR3: CASSVETWGTDTQYF. CDR3 bases: TGTGCCAGCAGCGTTGAAACTTGGGGCACAGATACGCAGTATTTT. The full variable domain, rest sourced from reference TRBV9 and TRBJ2-3, is DSGVTQTPKHLITATGQRVTLRCSPRSGDLSVYWYQQSLDQGLQFLIQYYNGEERAKGNILERFSAQQFPDLHSELNLSSLELGDSALYFCASSVETWGTDTQYFGPGTRLTVL.

In DNA form, the CDR3 reads TGTGCCAGCAGATTACTAGCGGGGGGGCGTGACACCGGGGAGCTGTTTTTT. Its protein product is CASRLLAGGRDTGELFF. The rearrangement links TRBV2 to TRBJ2-2; 13 bases agree with TRBD2. Per germline, CDR1 SNHLY and CDR2 FYNNEI. This CDR3 has 17 residues. The J segment lost 3 bases and the V segment lost 6 bases, leaving 7 bases of the junction unmatched.

This clone was seen just once. CDR3 sequence: CASTPSLAGGGYTF. The CDR3 bases are TGTGCCAGCACCCCGAGCTTGGCAGGGGGTGGCTACACCTTC. This chain joins TRBV27 and TRBJ1-2; 7 bases are a match to TRBD1. This CDR3 has 14 residues. The germline V gene encodes CDR1 MNHEY and CDR2 SMNVEV (reference sequence). The V and J ends lost 7 bases and 7 bases, in that order; junction bases with no gene match: 12.

This chain links TRBV4-2 with TRBJ1-2, with unresolved D. Germline-derived CDR1 and CDR2 are LGHNA and YNFKEQ. The CDR3 runs 14 residues. The V and J ends lost 0 bases and 2 bases respectively, with 7 bases between them. The CDR3 sequence: CASSQEPKNYGYTF. Written as DNA, the CDR3 is TGTGCCAGCAGCCAAGAGCCAAAAAACTATGGCTACACCTTC.

The chain has TRBV28 and TRBJ2-5, with D perhaps matching TRBD1 (6 bases). The CDR3 is 14 residues long. The V gene's germline CDR1 is MDHEN and CDR2 SYDVKM. The ends were cut back, 5 bases at V and 0 bases at J, with 10 bases in the middle. The CDR3 protein is CASSLRQDQETQYF. The CDR3 region has the DNA TGTGCCAGCAGTCTACGACAGGACCAAGAGACCCAGTACTTC.

V and J are TRBV5-4 and TRBJ1-2; no firm D call. Germline V gene sequence: CDR1 SGHNT, CDR2 YYREEE (reference sequence). V was trimmed by 4 bases and J by 4 bases, leaving 17 bases between them. The CDR3 length is 15 residues. In DNA form, the CDR3 reads TGTGCCAGCAGCGCGGGCCTAGAAACCTCCTATGGCTACACCTTC. Its protein is CASSAGLETSYGYTF.

J is TRBJ2-2 and V is TRBV18, with TRBD1 identical over 7 bases. The CDR3 contains 15 residues. Losses at the gene ends were 4 bases for V and 4 bases for J; bases not matched to a gene: 6. Germline V lookup: CDR1 KGHSH, CDR2 LQKENI. The DNA for the CDR3 is TGTGCCAGCTCACGAACAGGGGTGCGCACCGGGGAGCTGTTTTTT. This sequence encodes CASSRTGVRTGELFF.

V usage is TRBV6-5 and J usage is TRBJ1-6; D uncertain. In germline, CDR1 is MNHEY, CDR2 SVGAGI. Trimming shortened V by 4 bases and J by 14 bases, and 18 bases separated the two germline ends. The CDR3 is made up of 14 amino acids. CDR3 DNA sequence: TGTGCCAGCAGTTCGAGCCCAGGCGGCGCCTCCCTCCACTTT. Translating gives CASSSSPGGASLHF.

This sequence joins TRBV27 and TRBJ1-5; no reliable D call. This CDR3 is built from 14 residues. Germline assignment: CDR1 MNHEY and CDR2 SMNVEV (reference sequence). V gave up 0 bases and J gave up 2 bases, with 5 bases separating them. As DNA, the CDR3 is TGTGCCAGCAGTTTATCCCGCGGCAATCAGCCCCAGCATTTT. Its translation is CASSLSRGNQPQHF.

This chain uses TRBV2 with TRBJ2-6, with D possibly matching TRBD1 (5 bases). This CDR3 comprises 15 residues. V shed 6 bases and J shed 0 bases, with 9 bases lying between them. Germline V lookup: CDR1 SNHLY, CDR2 FYNNEI. The chain's CDR3 is CASRDDSSGANVLTF. The CDR3 region has the DNA TGTGCCAGCAGAGACGACAGCTCTGGGGCCAACGTCCTGACTTTC.

This clone was observed once. V gene TRBV28 combines with J gene TRBJ2-1; TRBD2 is a possible D gene (7 bases). Germline CDR1 MDHEN, CDR2 SYDVKM. CDR3 size: 19 residues. Deletions cut 1 base from V and 9 bases from J, with 28 bases between. CDR3 nucleotides: TGTGCCAGCAGTTTATTGACCGCGGGGGCGCGGGGAGGGACCATTGAGCAGTTCTTC. The encoded protein is CASSLLTAGARGGTIEQFF.

The genes are TRBV27 and TRBJ2-3, with D unclear. V lost 7 bases and J lost 0, with 11 bases in between. Germline values: CDR1 MNHEY, CDR2 SMNVEV (reference sequence). This CDR3 is 14 amino acids long. CDR3 residues: CASTEDPSTDTQYF. As DNA, the CDR3 is TGTGCCAGCACAGAAGACCCTAGCACAGATACGCAGTATTTT.

In the case of this clone: The junction departs from germline at one end; a sequencing error may be responsible. Distinct nucleotide sequences in the sample also encode this CDR3. The chain combines TRBV7-7 with TRBJ1-1, with D unresolved. This CDR3 has 13 residues. Germline loops: CDR1 SSHAT, CDR2 FNYEAQ (reference sequence). DNA of the CDR3: TGTGCTAGCAGCTTAGATCGGAACACTGAAGCTTTCTTT. Amino acid sequence: CASSLDRNTEAFF.

The V gene is TRBV28, the J gene TRBJ2-5; a weak D match, TRBD2 (5 bases). The CDR3 contains 20 residues. Germline V CDR1 and CDR2: MDHEN, SYDVKM. V lost 2 bases, J lost 1 base, and 26 bases lay in between. Here the CDR3 DNA reads TGTGCCAGCAGTTTAGAAGGTTGGAGTGTGAGGGTGGGTGGCCAAGAGACCCAGTACTTC. The encoded protein is CASSLEGWSVRVGGQETQYF.

This CDR3 reads CASIIGGANYGYTF. CDR3 DNA sequence: TGTGCCAGCATAATTGGGGGGGCTAACTATGGCTACACCTTC. J is TRBJ1-2 and V is TRBV2, with D tentatively TRBD1 (5 bases). CDR1 and CDR2 (germline): SNHLY, FYNNEI. The CDR3 runs 14 residues. The V end was cut by 7 bases, the J end by 0 bases, with 12 bases between. Drawing the rest from reference TRBV2 and TRBJ1-2, the complete variable domain is EPEVTQTPSHQVTQMGQEVILRCVPISNHLYFYWYRQILGQKVEFLVSFYNNEISEKSEIFDDQFSVERPDGSNFTLKIRSTKLEDSAMYFCASIIGGANYGYTFGSGTRLTVV.

This clone was seen once. The chain uses TRBV19 and TRBJ1-6; no reliable D call. Trimming stripped 6 bases from V and 5 bases from J, with 11 bases between. The CDR3 has 14 amino acids. Germline-derived CDR1 and CDR2 are LNHDA and SQIVND (reference sequence). The chain's CDR3 is CASRGLGDNSPLHF. CDR3 DNA: TGTGCCAGTAGGGGCCTCGGAGATAATTCACCCCTCCACTTT.

This chain uses TRBV6-5 with TRBJ1-3, with 7 nucleotides matching TRBD1. Germline V CDR1 and CDR2: MNHEY, SVGAGI. The CDR3 totals 14 residues. V shed 3 bases and J 4 bases; nucleotides not matched to a gene: 3. The CDR3 DNA reads TGTGCCAGCAGTTATGGGACAGAAGGAAACACCATATATTTT. Translated, it gives CASSYGTEGNTIYF.

The chain uses TRBV10-1 and TRBJ1-4; D unclear. Germline-derived CDR1 and CDR2 are WNHNN and SYGVQD (reference sequence). This CDR3 contains 12 residues. Trimming took off 6 bases at V and 4 bases at J, with 6 bases between the two ends. The DNA for the CDR3 is TGCGCCAGCAGGGCCAGTAATGAAAAACTGTTTTTT. Translation gives CASRASNEKLFF.

This rearrangement joins TRBV6-5 to TRBJ1-1; tentatively, D is TRBD1 (5 bases). Trimming left V 8 bases short and J 1 base short, with 11 bases between. The CDR3 spans 13 residues. Looked up from germline, CDR1 is MNHEY and CDR2 is SVGAGI. CDR3 loop: CASGRGRNTEAFF. The CDR3 DNA sequence: TGTGCCAGCGGACGGGGGAGGAACACTGAAGCTTTCTTT.

This chain joins TRBV9 and TRBJ1-2, with 8 bases aligning to TRBD1. Trimming cost V 4 bases and J 5 bases; bases outside gene matches: 10. This CDR3 region has 15 residues. Germline CDR1 SGDLS, CDR2 YYNGEE. This CDR3 reads CASSPQPGQVYGYTF. The CDR3 coding sequence is TGTGCCAGCAGCCCCCAACCGGGACAGGTTTATGGCTACACCTTC.

This clone was counted a few times. The chain combines TRBV7-9 with TRBJ1-1; D uncertain. Germline assignment: CDR1 SEHNR and CDR2 FQNEAQ (reference sequence). Trimming shortened V by 8 bases and J by 4 bases, and 14 bases separated the two germline ends. The CDR3 extends over 13 amino acids. The CDR3 DNA sequence: TGTGCCAGCTACTCAGAGGCCGGCACTGAAGCTTTCTTT. Protein: CASYSEAGTEAFF.

J is TRBJ1-5 and V is TRBV7-3, with 9 bases lining up with TRBD1. Trimming removed 5 bases from V and 0 bases from J; junction bases left unmatched: 11. Germline CDR1 SGHTA, CDR2 FQGTGA. There are 18 residues in the CDR3. In DNA, the CDR3 is TGTGCCAGCAGCCCAACTTGGGACAGGGAAGATAGCAATCAGCCCCAGCATTTT. This translates into CASSPTWDREDSNQPQHF. Together with reference TRBV7-3 and TRBJ1-5, the CDR3 gives the full variable domain: GAGVSQTPSNKVTEKGKYVELRCDPISGHTALYWYRQSLGQGPEFLIYFQGTGAADDSGLPNDRFFAVRPEGSVSTLKIQRTERGDSAVYLCASSPTWDREDSNQPQHFGDGTRLSIL.

V is TRBV18 and J is TRBJ1-5, with a weak D call TRBD1 (6 bases). V shed 3 bases and J shed 5 bases, with 14 bases lying between them. Germline lookup yields CDR1 KGHSH and CDR2 LQKENI. The length of the CDR3 is 15 residues. The CDR3 here is CASSPLTGMDQPQHF. In nucleotides, the CDR3 is TGTGCCAGCTCACCCCTCACAGGGATGGATCAGCCCCAGCATTTT. The full variable domain, completed using reference TRBV18 and TRBJ1-5, is NAGVMQNPRHLVRRRGQEARLRCSPMKGHSHVYWYRQLPEEGLKFMVYLQKENIIDESGMPKERFSAEFPKEGPSILRIQQVVRGDSAAYFCASSPLTGMDQPQHFGDGTRLSIL.

This clone was recorded only once. The CDR3 DNA sequence: TGCGCCAGCAGCCCGCCGTGGGCTACAGATACGCAGTATTTT. Its translation is CASSPPWATDTQYF. The chain uses TRBV5-1 and TRBJ2-3, with no clear D. This CDR3 has 14 amino acids. Germline loops: CDR1 SGHRS, CDR2 YFSETQ. V lost 4 bases and J lost 3, with 12 bases in between.

In this sample, this clone turned up once. J is TRBJ1-5 and V is TRBV19; TRBD1 agrees at 7 bases. Unmatched junction bases numbered 14, after V lost 9 bases and J lost 3 bases. Germline loops: CDR1 LNHDA, CDR2 SQIVND (reference sequence). CDR3 size: 16 residues. CDR3 sequence: CASGATGTAFNQPQHF. The CDR3 DNA sequence: TGTGCCAGCGGCGCCACCGGGACAGCGTTCAATCAGCCCCAGCATTTT.

V usage is TRBV18 and J usage is TRBJ1-2, with 11 bases fitting TRBD1. CDR1 and CDR2 (germline): KGHSH, LQKENI. The CDR3 length is 14 residues. Germline trimming cut 4 bases from V and 7 bases from J; bases unmatched to any gene: 5. The CDR3 coding sequence is TGTGCCAGCTCACTACGGGACAGGGGGTTTGGCTACACCTTC. It translates to CASSLRDRGFGYTF.

The chain recombines TRBV19 with TRBJ1-6, with D possibly matching TRBD1 (5 bases). The CDR3 is made up of 14 amino acids. The germline V gene encodes CDR1 LNHDA and CDR2 SQIVND (reference sequence). V was shortened by 4 bases and J by 10 bases, with 14 bases between the two germline ends. The CDR3 loop reads CASSNGAGISPLHF. The CDR3 coding sequence is TGTGCCAGTAGTAATGGGGCAGGGATCTCACCCCTCCACTTT.

This chain uses TRBV21-1 with TRBJ2-5; whether TRBD1, the table's D call, matches the DNA was not checked. TRBV21-1 is recorded as a pseudogene. There are 16 residues in the CDR3. The DNA for the CDR3 is TGTGCCAGCAGCAAAGCGAAGGGGACAGCACAAGAGACCCAGTACTTC. Its protein product is CASSKAKGTAQETQYF.